Listed here are 27 T cell receptor beta chains from one sample, sequenced in a study of response to subunit inactivated influenza vaccine. MiXCR was run by TCRdb on the RT-PCR reads, yielding one entry per CDR3 protein. The sample records 600,000 to 850,000 distinct CDR3 sequences, 12% to 15% being singletons. The sample was PBMCs from blood, taken less than 15 days before vaccination. Receptors were obtained from a man between 50 and 59 years old who received an inactivated influenza vaccine.

The table lists this clonotype with a few counts. V gene TRBV7-2 combines with J gene TRBJ1-1; D is undetermined. The V end lost 5 bases, the J end lost 5 bases, and 18 bases lay between the germline ends. The CDR3 is made up of 15 amino acids. Germline lookup yields CDR1 SGHTA and CDR2 FQGNSA. The CDR3 protein is CASSRLPGGRTEAFF. Written as DNA, the CDR3 is TGTGCCAGCAGCCGACTGCCGGGAGGGCGGACTGAAGCTTTCTTT.

The chain joins TRBV6-5 to TRBJ2-3; D uncertain. Germline values: CDR1 MNHEY, CDR2 SVGAGI. This CDR3 has 15 amino acids. The V end was cut by 0 bases, the J end by 3 bases, with 10 bases between. The CDR3 region is CASSYSDSGTDTQYF. The CDR3 DNA is TGTGCCAGCAGTTACTCAGACTCTGGGACAGATACGCAGTATTTT.

The rearrangement uses TRBV5-1 and TRBJ2-7, with D tentatively TRBD1 (6 bases). The germline CDR1 and CDR2 sequences are SGHRS and YFSETQ. The V end lost 4 bases, the J end lost 7 bases, and 12 bases lay between the germline ends. The CDR3 is 12 residues long. The CDR3 DNA sequence: TGCGCCAGCAGCGAACCTAGGGGGGAGCAGTACTTC. Amino acids: CASSEPRGEQYF.

The chain combines TRBV14 with TRBJ2-3; D is ambiguous. There are 14 residues in the CDR3. Germline values: CDR1 SGHDN, CDR2 FVKESK. V lost 1 base and J lost 2, with 7 bases in between. CDR3 DNA: TGTGCCAGCAGCCAAGCGGCGACCACAGATACGCAGTATTTT. It specifies CASSQAATTDTQYF.

V usage is TRBV15 and J usage is TRBJ1-3, with D uncertain. Trimming took 0 bases from V and 0 from J, leaving 12 bases between them. Per the germline V gene, CDR1 is LNHNV and CDR2 is YYDKDF (reference sequence). The CDR3 extends over 17 amino acids. CDR3 residues: CATSRDGQEVSGNTIYF. The CDR3, as DNA: TGTGCCACCAGCAGAGATGGGCAGGAAGTCTCTGGAAACACCATATATTTT. Full variable domain (rest looked up from reference TRBV15 and TRBJ1-3): DAMVIQNPRYQVTQFGKPVTLSCSQTLNHNVMYWYQQKSSQAPKLLFHYYDKDFNNEADTPDNFQSRRPNTSFCFLDIRSPGLGDTAMYLCATSRDGQEVSGNTIYFGEGSWLTVV.

The V call is TRBV19, the J call TRBJ2-1; the match to TRBD1 covers 8 bases. The ends lost 6 bases at V and 0 bases at J; junction bases unmatched: 7. Germline CDR1 is LNHDA and CDR2 is SQIVND (reference sequence). The CDR3 is 16 amino acids. DNA for the CDR3: TGTGCCAGTAGCGATCCAGGGGGCCGCTCCTACAATGAGCAGTTCTTC. This codes for CASSDPGGRSYNEQFF.

This clonotype was seen a handful of times. The chain is built from TRBV15 and TRBJ2-5, with D possibly being TRBD1 (5 bases). Germline V gene data show CDR1 as LNHNV and CDR2 as YYDKDF (reference sequence). The CDR3 loop spans 14 amino acids. Trimming shortened V by 5 bases and J by 4 bases, and 14 bases separated the two germline ends. CDR3: CATSVLGERETQYF. CDR3 DNA: TGTGCCACCAGCGTTTTAGGGGAAAGAGAGACCCAGTACTTC.

This clonotype was found many times. CDR3 coding DNA: TGTGCCAGCAGTGCCACTAGCGGAACCTACAATGAGCAGTTCTTC. Translated, it gives CASSATSGTYNEQFF. V is TRBV27 and J is TRBJ2-1; 8 bases are a match to TRBD2. The CDR3 extends over 15 amino acids. Trimming removed 5 bases from V and 2 bases from J; junction bases left unmatched: 5. Germline CDR1 and CDR2: MNHEY and SMNVEV (reference sequence).

This rearrangement joins TRBV12-3 or TRBV12-4 to TRBJ2-3, with 12 positions matching TRBD1. This CDR3 has 16 amino acids. J gave up 5 bases and V 5 bases, and 8 bases lay outside the gene matches. CDR3 amino acids: CASSPGTGGWIDTQYF. CDR3 coding DNA: TGTGCCAGCAGTCCCGGGACAGGGGGCTGGATAGATACGCAGTATTTT.

CDR3 nucleotides: TGCAGCGCAGGAGAACAGGGGACAGGCGAGCAGTACTTC. This codes for CSAGEQGTGEQYF. The chain recombines TRBV29-1 with TRBJ2-7, with TRBD1 identical over 8 bases. Germline values: CDR1 SQVTM, CDR2 ANQGSEA. The CDR3 loop spans 13 amino acids. J lost 6 bases, V lost 7 bases, and 11 bases had no gene match.

This clonotype was counted a few times. The chain links TRBV28 to TRBJ2-5; D is unresolved. V was clipped by 3 bases and J by 7 bases, with 18 bases between them. Germline CDR1 and CDR2: MDHEN and SYDVKM. This CDR3 spans 15 amino acids. The CDR3 DNA reads TGTGCCAGCAGTTTCCGCATCACCCGTTTGGGGACCCAGTACTTC. The encoded protein is CASSFRITRLGTQYF.

V usage is TRBV7-9 and J usage is TRBJ2-7; 8 bases align to TRBD1. From germline, CDR1 is SEHNR and CDR2 FQNEAQ (reference sequence). Unmatched junction bases numbered 7, after V lost 1 base and J lost 2 bases. This CDR3 is built from 16 residues. Here the CDR3 reads CASSLVSGQAPYEQYF. CDR3 nucleotide sequence: TGTGCCAGCAGCTTAGTGTCGGGACAGGCCCCCTACGAGCAGTACTTC. Full variable domain (outside the CDR3, taken from reference TRBV7-9 and TRBJ2-7): DTGVSQNPRHKITKRGQNVTFRCDPISEHNRLYWYRQTLGQGPEFLTYFQNEAQLEKSRLLSDRFSAERPKGSFSTLEIQRTEQGDSAMYLCASSLVSGQAPYEQYFGPGTRLTVT.

This chain uses TRBV5-6 with TRBJ2-5; possibly TRBD1 for D (5 bases). CDR1 is SGHDT, CDR2 YYEEEE, per germline. The CDR3 is 15 amino acids. V dropped 4 bases and J dropped 5 bases, with 18 bases sitting between them. CDR3 nucleotides: TGTGCCAGCAGCACCGTCCTAAGGACATATGAGACCCAGTACTTC. This gives the protein CASSTVLRTYETQYF.

The genes are TRBV20-1 and TRBJ2-3, with D possibly matching TRBD2 (6 bases). With 3 bases removed from V and 2 bases from J, the gap between germline ends came to 21 bases. The CDR3 spans 17 residues. Germline assignment: CDR1 DFQATT and CDR2 SNEGSKA (reference sequence). The CDR3: CSASGGLPRFTTDTQYF. DNA for the CDR3: TGCAGTGCTAGTGGTGGACTACCTAGATTCACCACAGATACGCAGTATTTT.

The gene calls are TRBV29-1 and TRBJ1-5; 9 bases agree with TRBD1. Germline V gives CDR1 SQVTM, CDR2 ANQGSEA. The J segment lost 4 bases and the V segment lost 6 bases, leaving 4 bases of the junction unmatched. The CDR3 is made up of 13 amino acids. CDR3 sequence (DNA): TGCAGCGTCCAGGGACAGGGAAATCAGCCCCAGCATTTT. Translating it yields CSVQGQGNQPQHF.

The chain recombines TRBV20-1 with TRBJ2-7; D uncertain. CDR1 is DFQATT, CDR2 SNEGSKA, per germline (reference sequence). V was clipped by 4 bases and J by 2 bases, with 15 bases between them. This CDR3 comprises 14 residues. The CDR3 nucleotides read TGCAGTGCTAATAAACTTCGCTCGACCTACGAGCAGTACTTC. Its protein is CSANKLRSTYEQYF.

This clonotype was counted only a few times. V gene TRBV6-5 combines with J gene TRBJ2-5, with a weak D call TRBD2 (6 bases). Per germline, CDR1 MNHEY and CDR2 SVGAGI. Trimming pared 2 bases from V and 5 bases from J, leaving 12 bases between. This CDR3 has 14 residues. The CDR3 sequence: CASSYRERRETQYF. CDR3 DNA sequence: TGTGCCAGCAGTTACCGGGAGAGGAGGGAGACCCAGTACTTC.

This clonotype has a count of ten or more. The chain has TRBV7-9 and TRBJ1-2, with TRBD1 as a possible D gene (6 bases). Trimming took off 3 bases at V and 4 bases at J, with 18 bases between the two ends. Germline V gene data show CDR1 as SEHNR and CDR2 as FQNEAQ (reference sequence). This CDR3 contains 16 residues. CDR3 residues: CASSFTTGPRTYGYTF. CDR3 DNA: TGTGCCAGCAGCTTCACAACAGGGCCGAGGACCTATGGCTACACCTTC.

The V gene is TRBV6-2 or TRBV6-3, the J gene TRBJ2-2, with 11 bases identical to TRBD1. There are 17 residues in the CDR3. Germline-derived CDR1 and CDR2 are MNHEY and SVGEGT. With 4 bases clipped from V and 1 base from J, the junction kept 5 bases outside the gene matches. This chain's CDR3 is CASSWDRGRWNTGELFF. The CDR3 DNA reads TGTGCCAGCAGTTGGGACAGGGGGAGATGGAACACCGGGGAGCTGTTTTTT.

The chain employs TRBV20-1 and TRBJ2-2, with 11 bases that match TRBD1. There are 15 residues in the CDR3. The germline V gene has CDR1 DFQATT and CDR2 SNEGSKA (reference sequence). Germline trimming cut 6 bases from V and 0 bases from J; bases unmatched to any gene: 3. CDR3 sequence: CSAEGQGANTGELFF. The DNA of the CDR3 is TGCAGTGCAGAGGGACAGGGGGCGAACACCGGGGAGCTGTTTTTT.

This chain joins TRBV25-1 and TRBJ2-1; 11 bases line up with TRBD1. Germline CDR1 MGHDK, CDR2 SYGVNS. The V segment lost 6 bases and the J segment 4 bases; nucleotides outside the gene matches: 8. The CDR3 spans 16 residues. The CDR3 reads CASRNAGTGGYNEQFF. Written as DNA, the CDR3 is TGTGCCAGCAGGAACGCCGGGACAGGGGGGTACAATGAGCAGTTCTTC.

A few counts support this clonotype. The gene calls are TRBV27 and TRBJ2-7, with D hard to call. Germline V gives CDR1 MNHEY, CDR2 SMNVEV (reference sequence). The length of the CDR3 is 18 residues. V was cut by 2 bases and J by 0 bases, with 20 bases left in between. The CDR3 loop is CASSLATPARQASYEQYF. DNA of the CDR3: TGTGCCAGCAGTTTAGCAACTCCGGCCAGGCAGGCCTCCTACGAGCAGTACTTC.

This clonotype was observed a few times. The chain recombines TRBV5-1 with TRBJ2-3, with a weak D call TRBD1 (5 bases). The V end was cut by 0 bases, the J end by 6 bases, with 14 bases between. The length of the CDR3 is 15 residues. In germline, CDR1 is SGHRS, CDR2 YFSETQ. The CDR3 DNA follows: TGCGCCAGCAGCTTGGATGGACAACTAAGGGATACGCAGTATTTT. Its protein is CASSLDGQLRDTQYF.

This clonotype was found many times. The chain uses TRBV5-1 and TRBJ2-1; tentative D call: TRBD2 (7 bases). The germline V and J ends were trimmed by 1 base and 6 bases, with 14 bases remaining between them. There are 15 residues in the CDR3. In germline, CDR1 is SGHRS, CDR2 YFSETQ. The CDR3: CASSLSTRGGNEQFF. DNA of the CDR3: TGCGCCAGCAGCTTGTCGACTAGGGGGGGCAATGAGCAGTTCTTC. Using reference TRBV5-1 and TRBJ2-1 for the parts outside the CDR3, the full variable domain is KAGVTQTPRYLIKTRGQQVTLSCSPISGHRSVSWYQQTPGQGLQFLFEYFSETQRNKGNFPGRFSGRQFSNSRSEMNVSTLELGDSALYLCASSLSTRGGNEQFFGPGTRLTVL.

This clonotype occurred many times. The chain combines TRBV2 with TRBJ2-1; 10 nucleotides align to TRBD2. The germline V gene has CDR1 SNHLY and CDR2 FYNNEI. The length of the CDR3 is 16 residues. Trimming removed 6 bases from V and 2 bases from J; junction bases left unmatched: 7. In DNA form, the CDR3 reads TGTGCCAGCAGCCCGGGACTAGCGATTACCTACAATGAGCAGTTCTTC. It encodes CASSPGLAITYNEQFF.

This clonotype was seen a few times. The chain uses TRBV18 and TRBJ2-5; D gene ambiguous. CDR3 length: 14 amino acids. Germline V CDR1 and CDR2: KGHSH, LQKENI. The V end lost 1 base, the J end lost 2 bases, and 8 bases lay between the germline ends. CDR3 bases: TGTGCCAGCTCACCACTGGCGAGTCAAGAGACCCAGTACTTC. Translating gives CASSPLASQETQYF.

Only a few counts were recorded for this clonotype. The chain has TRBV12-3 or TRBV12-4 and TRBJ1-5, with 11 positions matching TRBD1. The V gene end was trimmed by 5 bases and the J gene end by 6 bases; junction bases not matched to a gene: 6. CDR3 size: 15 residues. Written as DNA, the CDR3 is TGTGCCAGCAGTATCCCGGGACAGGGGGGTCAGCCCCAGCATTTT. It is translated as CASSIPGQGGQPQHF.